A single sample is the source of the 10 T cell receptor beta chains below, sequenced in a study of blood T cell repertoires in COVID-19. The protocol was immunoSEQ multiplex PCR, while the TCRdb copy is restricted to in-frame clones and leaves out a portion. The sample has 200,000 or so clones; approximately 84% are singletons. The sample taken for sequencing was PBMCs or T cells enriched from blood (not recorded which). The receptors shown here come from a man between 35 and 55 years old who had recovered from COVID-19.

V gene TRBV5-1 combines with J gene TRBJ1-4, with 7 bases matching TRBD1. Germline lookup yields CDR1 SGHRS and CDR2 YFSETQ. This CDR3 contains 15 residues. Germline trimming cut 3 bases from V and 4 bases from J; bases unmatched to any gene: 6. In nucleotides, the CDR3 is TGCGCCAGCAGCTCTTACCGGGACAGTAATGAAAAACTGTTTTTT. Its translation: CASSSYRDSNEKLFF.

This clone came up once. The rearrangement joins TRBV19 to TRBJ2-1; 7 bases map to TRBD1. In germline, CDR1 is LNHDA, CDR2 SQIVND (reference sequence). The CDR3 is 15 amino acids. V lost 4 bases and J lost 6; bases outside the gene matches: 9. The CDR3 sequence: CASSTSTGMANEQFF. CDR3 DNA: TGTGCCAGTAGTACCTCGACAGGGATGGCCAATGAGCAGTTCTTC.

The chain uses TRBV27 and TRBJ1-1; tentative D call: TRBD1 (6 bases). The CDR3 runs to 15 residues. V was shortened by 5 bases and J by 3 bases, with 16 bases between the two germline ends. Germline-derived CDR1 and CDR2 are MNHEY and SMNVEV (reference sequence). CDR3 DNA sequence: TGTGCCAGCAGTATCACAGGGAGGGGGTACACTGAAGCTTTCTTT. Protein product: CASSITGRGYTEAFF.

This chain uses TRBV4-3 with TRBJ1-4; a possible D gene is TRBD1 (5 bases). This CDR3 spans 17 amino acids. Germline CDR1 reads LGHNA; CDR2 reads YSLEER. Trimming pared 0 bases from V and 2 bases from J, leaving 13 bases between. CDR3 region: CASSQEFVAGTNEKLFF. For the CDR3, the DNA is TGCGCCAGCAGCCAAGAATTTGTGGCAGGGACTAATGAAAAACTGTTTTTT.

This clone has just a few counts. The chain carries TRBV30 and TRBJ2-7, with D possibly being TRBD2 (6 bases). V lost 0 bases to trimming and J lost 0 bases, with 12 bases between them. The CDR3 length is 15 residues. Looked up from germline, CDR1 is GTSNPN and CDR2 is SVGIG (reference sequence). In nucleotides, the CDR3 is TGTGCCTGGAGTGTACCAGGACTAAGCTCCTACGAGCAGTACTTC. This gives the protein CAWSVPGLSSYEQYF.

This rearrangement joins TRBV12-5 to TRBJ2-1, with 11 nucleotides matching TRBD2. The CDR3 has 16 amino acids. The V gene's germline CDR1 is LGHNT and CDR2 FRNRAP. The ends lost 3 bases at V and 8 bases at J; junction bases unmatched: 9. CDR3 sequence (DNA): TGTGCTAGTGGTTTATTTAGCGGGGGGGCCTTTTATGAGCAGTTCTTC. It codes for CASGLFSGGAFYEQFF.

V is TRBV4-2 and J is TRBJ1-2; 7 bases line up with TRBD1. Germline loops: CDR1 LGHNA, CDR2 YNFKEQ. V lost 0 bases and J lost 7; bases outside the gene matches: 5. The CDR3 runs to 14 residues. The CDR3 is CASSQEKGGLGYTF. As DNA, the CDR3 is TGTGCCAGCAGCCAAGAGAAAGGGGGCCTTGGCTACACCTTC.

The chain couples TRBV5-5 to TRBJ2-3; TRBD2 is a possible D gene (5 bases). The germline V gene encodes CDR1 SGHKS and CDR2 YYEKEE (reference sequence). V was pared by 7 bases and J by 6 bases, with 12 bases between. This CDR3 spans 12 amino acids. The DNA for the CDR3 is TGTGCCAGCGGAACGGGGTTGGATACGCAGTATTTT. Translating it yields CASGTGLDTQYF.

The rearrangement links TRBV3-1 (or the pseudogene TRBV3-2) to TRBJ1-1; D is unclear. This CDR3 has 14 residues. Germline-derived CDR1 and CDR2 are LGHDT and YNNKEL (reference sequence). V was trimmed by 0 bases and J by 1 base, leaving 6 bases between them. The CDR3 spells CASSQDLKNTEAFF. In DNA, the CDR3 is TGTGCCAGCAGCCAAGATCTAAAGAACACTGAAGCTTTCTTT.

CDR3 in DNA: TGTGCCAGCAGCTTGGGGAACGGACAGGGCTACGAGCAGTACTTC. Protein: CASSLGNGQGYEQYF. This sequence joins TRBV5-4 and TRBJ2-7; TRBD1 matches at 8 bases. Germline CDR1 reads SGHNT; CDR2 reads YYREEE (reference sequence). Trimming cost V 0 bases and J 3 bases; bases outside gene matches: 5. The CDR3 extends over 15 amino acids. Complete variable domain (other parts from reference TRBV5-4 and TRBJ2-7): ETGVTQSPTHLIKTRGQQVTLRCSSQSGHNTVSWYQQALGQGPQFIFQYYREEENGRGNFPPRFSGLQFPNYSSELNVNALELDDSALYLCASSLGNGQGYEQYFGPGTRLTVT.